The 10 T cell receptor beta chains below all came from one sample that was sequenced in a study of spatial heterogeneity in lung cancer. One entry per CDR3 protein, called by TCRdb with MiXCR from the 5' RACE reads. The top ten clones hold 1.9% of a sample with approximately 70,000 distinct CDR3 sequences, approximately 8.9% of them seen once. Time point in this sample: blood at routine non-recurrence follow-up after resection. This material consisted of PBMCs, taken at follow-up. All receptors derive from a female donor with early-stage non-small cell lung cancer.

There are many counts of this clonotype. One junction end disagrees with the germline gene, perhaps due to a read error. J is TRBJ2-2 and V is TRBV7-7; 11 nucleotides line up with TRBD2. Germline V gene data show CDR1 as SSHAT and CDR2 as FNYEAQ (reference sequence). This CDR3 has 16 amino acids. This CDR3 is CASSRGTSGNTGELFF. The CDR3, as DNA: TGTGCTAGCAGCCGAGGGACTAGCGGGAACACCGGGGAGCTGTTTTTT. Together with reference TRBV7-7 and TRBJ2-2, the CDR3 gives the full variable domain: GAGVSQSPRYKVTKRGQDVTLRCDPISSHATLYWYQQALGQGPEFLTYFNYEAQPDKSGLPSDRFSAERPEGSISTLTIQRTEQRDSAMYRCASSRGTSGNTGELFFGEGSRLTVL.

This chain links TRBV5-1 with TRBJ2-1, with 7 bases fitting TRBD2. Losses at the gene ends were 2 bases for V and 2 bases for J; bases not matched to a gene: 4. The CDR3 totals 15 residues. Per the germline V gene, CDR1 is SGHRS and CDR2 is YFSETQ. The CDR3 nucleotides read TGCGCCAGCAGCTTCGAGGGAGGGCCCTACAATGAGCAGTTCTTC. Translation: CASSFEGGPYNEQFF.

Comments on this clonotype: A much larger clone differs by one base, so this may be a read error. The rearrangement links TRBV10-3 to TRBJ2-7; D is uncertain. V was shortened by 8 bases and J by 3 bases, with 8 bases between the two germline ends. Germline CDR1 is ENHRY and CDR2 is SYGVKD. This CDR3 has 11 amino acids. The CDR3 loop is CAIGINYEQYF. For the CDR3, the DNA is TGTGCCATCGGTATCAACTACGAGCAGTACTTC.

This clonotype came up many times. This chain joins TRBV7-9 and TRBJ1-1; D not resolved. This CDR3 is 14 amino acids long. Looked up from germline, CDR1 is SEHNR and CDR2 is FQNEAQ (reference sequence). V was clipped by 2 bases and J by 6 bases, with 13 bases between them. This CDR3 is CASSLREEVAEAFF. CDR3 nucleotides: TGTGCCAGCAGCTTACGAGAAGAAGTCGCTGAAGCTTTCTTT.

This clonotype showed up just a few times. The gene calls are TRBV5-1 and TRBJ1-1; no clear D. Per the germline V gene, CDR1 is SGHRS and CDR2 is YFSETQ. The CDR3 has 16 residues. Trimming removed 4 bases from V and 0 bases from J, with 16 bases in between. CDR3 protein: CASSPFLTGVNTEAFF. CDR3 in DNA: TGCGCCAGCAGCCCCTTCTTGACGGGAGTGAACACTGAAGCTTTCTTT.

This clonotype showed up many times. The chain is built from TRBV20-1 and TRBJ1-6; 9 nucleotides line up with TRBD1. Germline trimming cut 3 bases from V and 8 bases from J; bases unmatched to any gene: 11. This CDR3 is 16 amino acids long. Germline V lookup: CDR1 DFQATT, CDR2 SNEGSKA (reference sequence). In nucleotides, the CDR3 is TGCAGTGCTAGTGGATCCGGGACAGGGAGGTATTCACCCCTCCACTTT. This encodes CSASGSGTGRYSPLHF.

This clonotype was recorded many times. The rearrangement uses TRBV27 and TRBJ2-7; D might be TRBD1 or TRBD2, each matching 5 bases. The CDR3 covers 16 residues. Trimming pared 5 bases from V and 4 bases from J, leaving 21 bases between. Per the germline V gene, CDR1 is MNHEY and CDR2 is SMNVEV (reference sequence). The CDR3 DNA reads as TGTGCCAGCAGTACTATCCGGGACGGATTAAGTTACGAGCAGTACTTC. This encodes CASSTIRDGLSYEQYF.

At least ten counts were recorded for this clonotype. This CDR3 reads CASSFVGGYNSPLHF. DNA of the CDR3: TGTGCCAGCAGCTTCGTAGGGGGATATAATTCACCCCTCCACTTT. The chain couples TRBV7-9 to TRBJ1-6; D is perhaps TRBD1 (6 bases). The CDR3 runs 15 residues. V lost 3 bases and J 4 bases, leaving 10 bases between the germline ends. CDR1 SEHNR and CDR2 FQNEAQ come from the germline V gene (reference sequence).

This clonotype was counted at least ten times. The chain links TRBV19 to TRBJ1-1, with D uncertain. Germline V gene lookup returns CDR1 LNHDA and CDR2 SQIVND (reference sequence). V was shortened by 3 bases and J by 3 bases, with 11 bases between the two germline ends. The CDR3 is made up of 14 amino acids. CDR3 in DNA: TGTGCCAGTAGTATGGATGCATCAGACACTGAAGCTTTCTTT. This codes for CASSMDASDTEAFF.

In its sample, this clonotype was seen many times. The chain joins TRBV7-2 to TRBJ2-2; the D gene is possibly TRBD2 (6 bases). V shed 5 bases and J shed 4 bases, with 14 bases lying between them. Germline-derived CDR1 and CDR2 are SGHTA and FQGNSA. This CDR3 comprises 15 residues. CDR3 bases: TGTGCCAGCAGCCTTTCGGGACTCCTCACCGGGGAGCTGTTTTTT. Encoded protein: CASSLSGLLTGELFF.